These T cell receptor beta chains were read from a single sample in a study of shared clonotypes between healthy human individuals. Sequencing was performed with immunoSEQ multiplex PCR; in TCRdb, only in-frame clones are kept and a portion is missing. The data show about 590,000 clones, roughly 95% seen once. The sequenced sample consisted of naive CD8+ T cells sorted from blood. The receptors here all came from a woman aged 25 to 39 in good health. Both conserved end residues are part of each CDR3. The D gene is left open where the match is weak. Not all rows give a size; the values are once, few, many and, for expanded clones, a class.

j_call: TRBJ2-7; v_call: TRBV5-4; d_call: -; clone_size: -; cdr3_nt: TGTGCCAGCAGCTCTTACAACGATCTCTCCTACGAGCAGTACTTC; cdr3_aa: CASSSYNDLSYEQYF
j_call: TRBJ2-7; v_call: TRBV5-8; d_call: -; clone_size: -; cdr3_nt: TGTGCCAGCAGCATCCATGACACCTACTACGAGCAGTACTTC; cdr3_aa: CASSIHDTYYEQYF
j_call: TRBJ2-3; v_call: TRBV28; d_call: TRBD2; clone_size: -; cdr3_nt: TGTGCCAGCAGTTACCTCTCGGGAGGGACAGATACGCAGTATTTT; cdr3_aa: CASSYLSGGTDTQYF
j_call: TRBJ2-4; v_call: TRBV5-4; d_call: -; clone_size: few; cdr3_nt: TGTGCCAGCAGGACTGGGGACCAAAAGGGGTTGTTGTACTTC; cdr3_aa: CASRTGDQKGLLYF
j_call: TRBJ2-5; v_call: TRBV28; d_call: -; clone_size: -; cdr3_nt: TGTGCCAGCAGTTTCGTGGTTTCGAGGGTCCCCCAAGAGACCCAGTACTTC; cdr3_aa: CASSFVVSRVPQETQYF
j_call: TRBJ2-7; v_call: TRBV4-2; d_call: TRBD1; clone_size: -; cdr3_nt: TGTGCCAGCAGGGCAGGGACAGGGGTCGAGCAGTACTTC; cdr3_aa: CASRAGTGVEQYF
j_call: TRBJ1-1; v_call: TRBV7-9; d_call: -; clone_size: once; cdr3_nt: TGTGCCAGCAGCAGAAAAAAATTTGGCCGTAAAACTGAAGCTTTCTTT; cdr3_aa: CASSRKKFGRKTEAFF
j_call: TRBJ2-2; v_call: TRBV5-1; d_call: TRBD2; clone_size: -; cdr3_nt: TGCGCCAGCAGCTCTTTCGGCCTAGCGGGAGGGCCGGGGACCGGGGAGCTGTTTTTT; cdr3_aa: CASSSFGLAGGPGTGELFF
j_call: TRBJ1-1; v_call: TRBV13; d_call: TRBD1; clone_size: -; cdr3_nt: TGTGCCAGCAGCCCAGCGACAGGGGGAAGGACTGAAGCTTTCTTT; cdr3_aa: CASSPATGGRTEAFF
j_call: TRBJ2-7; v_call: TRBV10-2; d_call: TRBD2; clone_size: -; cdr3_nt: TGCGCCAGCAGGGGGGGGAGGACTAGCTACTACGAGCAGTACTTC; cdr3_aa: CASRGGRTSYYEQYF
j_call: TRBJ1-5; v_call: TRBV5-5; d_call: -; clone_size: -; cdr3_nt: TGTGCCAGCAGCTTCGTCTATAGCAATCAGCCCCAGCATTTT; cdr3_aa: CASSFVYSNQPQHF
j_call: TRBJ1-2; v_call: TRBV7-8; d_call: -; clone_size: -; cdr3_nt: TGTGCCAGCAGCTCACGACAGGCACCCTATGGCTACACCTTC; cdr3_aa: CASSSRQAPYGYTF
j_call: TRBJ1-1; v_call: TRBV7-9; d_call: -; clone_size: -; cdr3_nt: TGTGCCAGCACCGGCAGGTTGAACACTGAAGCTTTCTTT; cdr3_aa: CASTGRLNTEAFF
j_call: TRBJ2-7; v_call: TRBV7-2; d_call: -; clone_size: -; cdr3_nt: TGTGCCAGCAGCTTAGCGACCGGGGCGGTTTCCTCCTACGAGCAGTACTTC; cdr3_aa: CASSLATGAVSSYEQYF
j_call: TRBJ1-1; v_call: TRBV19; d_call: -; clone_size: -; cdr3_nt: TGTGCCAGTAGTATAGTTGAGAACACTGAAGCTTTCTTT; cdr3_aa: CASSIVENTEAFF
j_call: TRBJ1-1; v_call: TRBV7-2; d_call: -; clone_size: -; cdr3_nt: TGTGCCACCACTCGGCGGGAAGTGTTGAACACTGAAGCTTTCTTT; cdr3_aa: CATTRREVLNTEAFF
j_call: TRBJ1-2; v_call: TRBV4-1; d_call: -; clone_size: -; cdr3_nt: TGCGCCAGCAGCCCCCTGAGAGGGAGCAGTAACTATGGCTACACCTTC; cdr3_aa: CASSPLRGSSNYGYTF
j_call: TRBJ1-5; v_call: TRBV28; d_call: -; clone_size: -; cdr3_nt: TGTGCCAGCAGTTTACCCCCGGGACCGCTAGGGTATCAGCCCCAGCATTTT; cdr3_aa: CASSLPPGPLGYQPQHF
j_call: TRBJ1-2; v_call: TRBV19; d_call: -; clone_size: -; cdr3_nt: TGTGCCAGTAGTATATCCGACGGATATGGCTACACCTTC; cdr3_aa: CASSISDGYGYTF
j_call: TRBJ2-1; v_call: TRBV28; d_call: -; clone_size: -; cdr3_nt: TGTGCCAGCAACCATCCGAGCTCCTACAATGAGCAGTTCTTC; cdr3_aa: CASNHPSSYNEQFF
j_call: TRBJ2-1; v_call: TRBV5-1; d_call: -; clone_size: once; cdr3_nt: TGCGCCAGCATCTCGAACAGCCCCTACAATGAGCAGTTCTTC; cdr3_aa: CASISNSPYNEQFF
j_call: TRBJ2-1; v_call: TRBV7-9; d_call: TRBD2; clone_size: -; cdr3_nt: TGTGCCAGCAGCCCGGGACTAGCGGGCACCAATGAGCAGTTCTTC; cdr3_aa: CASSPGLAGTNEQFF
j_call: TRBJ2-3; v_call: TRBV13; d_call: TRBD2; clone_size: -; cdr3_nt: TGTGCCAGCAGCTTGGAATATAGCGGGAGGGCCACAGATACGCAGTATTTT; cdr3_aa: CASSLEYSGRATDTQYF
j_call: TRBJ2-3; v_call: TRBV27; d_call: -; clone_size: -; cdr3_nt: TGTGCCAGCAGCCCCGGTGGAGATACGCAGTATTTT; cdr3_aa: CASSPGGDTQYF
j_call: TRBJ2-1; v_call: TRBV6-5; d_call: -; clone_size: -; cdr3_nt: TGTGCCAGCAGTTACTTGGAGGGGGTCAATGAGCAGTTCTTC; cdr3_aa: CASSYLEGVNEQFF
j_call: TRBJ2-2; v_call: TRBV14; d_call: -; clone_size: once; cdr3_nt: TGTGCCAGCAGCCAAGGGCAACTCGGCACCGGGGAGCTGTTTTTT; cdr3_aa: CASSQGQLGTGELFF
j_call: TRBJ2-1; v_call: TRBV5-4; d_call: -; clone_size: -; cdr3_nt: TGTGCCAGCGGGATTCTCAATGAGCAGTTCTTC; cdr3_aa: CASGILNEQFF
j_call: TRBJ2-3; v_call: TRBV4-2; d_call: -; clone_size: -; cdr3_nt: TGTGCCAGCAGCCAAGATAGAGCGGTACCCACAGATACGCAGTATTTT; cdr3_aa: CASSQDRAVPTDTQYF
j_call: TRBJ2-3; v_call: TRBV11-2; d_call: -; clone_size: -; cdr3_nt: TGTGCCAGCAGCTTAGAAGGCCCCAGCACAGATACGCAGTATTTT; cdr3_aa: CASSLEGPSTDTQYF
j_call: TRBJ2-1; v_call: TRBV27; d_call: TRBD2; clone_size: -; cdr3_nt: TGTGCCAGCAGTATACACCCCGGACTAGCCGGGGCGGGGAATGAGCAGTTCTTC; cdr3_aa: CASSIHPGLAGAGNEQFF
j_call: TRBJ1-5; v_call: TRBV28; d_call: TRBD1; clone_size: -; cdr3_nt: TGTGCCAGCAGTGACCCAGGGGGCTTAAATCAGCCCCAGCATTTT; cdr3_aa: CASSDPGGLNQPQHF
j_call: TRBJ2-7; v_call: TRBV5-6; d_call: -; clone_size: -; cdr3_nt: TGTGCCAGCGGGACTGGGGTCTACGAGCAGTACTTC; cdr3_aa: CASGTGVYEQYF
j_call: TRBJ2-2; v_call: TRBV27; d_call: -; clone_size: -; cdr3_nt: TGTGCCAGCAGTTTATCGAGGGCGAACGGGGAGCTGTTTTTT; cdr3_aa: CASSLSRANGELFF
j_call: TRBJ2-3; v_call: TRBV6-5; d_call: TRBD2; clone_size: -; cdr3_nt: TGTGCCACTCGACTAGCGGGAGCTAGCACAGATACGCAGTATTTT; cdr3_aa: CATRLAGASTDTQYF
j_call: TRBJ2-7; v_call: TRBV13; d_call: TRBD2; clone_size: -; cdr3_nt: TGTGCCAGCAGCGCCCGCGGGGGGACTAGCGATATTTACTACGAGCAGTACTTC; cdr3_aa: CASSARGGTSDIYYEQYF
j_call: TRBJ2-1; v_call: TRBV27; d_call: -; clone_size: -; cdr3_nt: TGTGCCAGCAGTTTTGGGCAGCCTCCCTACAATGAGCAGTTCTTC; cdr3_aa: CASSFGQPPYNEQFF
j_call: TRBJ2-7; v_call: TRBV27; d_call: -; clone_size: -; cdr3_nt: TGTGCCAGCAGTAAACCCGGAGGCTACGAGCAGTACTTC; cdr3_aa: CASSKPGGYEQYF
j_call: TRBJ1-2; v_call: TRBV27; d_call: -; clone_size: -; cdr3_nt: TGTGCCAGCAGTTGGTCCCCCGCGGGGTATGGCTACACCTTC; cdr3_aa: CASSWSPAGYGYTF
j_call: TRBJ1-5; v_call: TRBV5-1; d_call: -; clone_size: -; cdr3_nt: TGCGCCAGCAGCTTGCGTAGGACAGCCAACAGGACCAATCAGCCCCAGCATTTT; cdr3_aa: CASSLRRTANRTNQPQHF
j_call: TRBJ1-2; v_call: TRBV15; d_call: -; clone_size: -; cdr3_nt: TGTGCCACCAGCACCCGGACAGAGACTAACTATGGCTACACCTTC; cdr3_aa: CATSTRTETNYGYTF
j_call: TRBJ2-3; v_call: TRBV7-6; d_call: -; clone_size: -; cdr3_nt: TGTGCCAGCAGCTTAGAGTCATTGGCCCCCAGTCCAGATACGCAGTATTTT; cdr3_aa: CASSLESLAPSPDTQYF
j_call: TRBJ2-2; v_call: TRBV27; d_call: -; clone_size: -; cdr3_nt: TGTGCCAGCAGTTTATTAGGGGTCGGAAATACCGGGGAGCTGTTTTTT; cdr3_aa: CASSLLGVGNTGELFF
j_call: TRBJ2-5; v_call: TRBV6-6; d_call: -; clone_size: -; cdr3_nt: TGTGCCAGCAGTTACGGGAGCGAGAAAGAGACCCAGTACTTC; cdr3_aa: CASSYGSEKETQYF
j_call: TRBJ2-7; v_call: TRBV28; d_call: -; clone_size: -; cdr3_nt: TGTGCCAGCAGTTTTGCGGGACACGACCTGAGCTCCTACGAGCAGTACTTC; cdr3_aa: CASSFAGHDLSSYEQYF
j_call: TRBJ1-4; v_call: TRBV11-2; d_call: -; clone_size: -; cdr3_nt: TGTGCCAGCAGTACTTTGAGCAGGGACGTTAATGAAAAACTGTTTTTT; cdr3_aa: CASSTLSRDVNEKLFF
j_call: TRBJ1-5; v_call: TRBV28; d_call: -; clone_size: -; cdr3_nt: TGTGCCAGCAGTTTAAATAGGGCACGGGATCAGCCCCAGCATTTT; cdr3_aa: CASSLNRARDQPQHF
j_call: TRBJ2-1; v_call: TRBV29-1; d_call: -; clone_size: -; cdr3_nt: TGCAGCGTTGAAGGGTTGAAGCGCTACAATGAGCAGTTCTTC; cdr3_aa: CSVEGLKRYNEQFF
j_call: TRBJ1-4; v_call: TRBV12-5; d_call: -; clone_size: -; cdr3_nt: TGTGCTAGTGGTGGTAAAGAAACGGGAGTTTGGGAAAAACTGTTTTTT; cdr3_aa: CASGGKETGVWEKLFF
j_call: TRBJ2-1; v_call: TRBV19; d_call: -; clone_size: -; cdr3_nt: TGTGCCAGTATGGACAGATCATACAATGAGCAGTTCTTC; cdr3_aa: CASMDRSYNEQFF
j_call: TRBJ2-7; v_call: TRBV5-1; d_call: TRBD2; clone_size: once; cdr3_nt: TGCGCCAGCAGTTATAGCGGGAGGAGTTTCTACGAGCAGTACTTC; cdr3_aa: CASSYSGRSFYEQYF
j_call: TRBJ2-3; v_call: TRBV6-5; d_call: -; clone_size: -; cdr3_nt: TGTGCCAGCAGAAGTTCTCAGGTGGTGGGAACGCAGTATTTT; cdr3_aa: CASRSSQVVGTQYF